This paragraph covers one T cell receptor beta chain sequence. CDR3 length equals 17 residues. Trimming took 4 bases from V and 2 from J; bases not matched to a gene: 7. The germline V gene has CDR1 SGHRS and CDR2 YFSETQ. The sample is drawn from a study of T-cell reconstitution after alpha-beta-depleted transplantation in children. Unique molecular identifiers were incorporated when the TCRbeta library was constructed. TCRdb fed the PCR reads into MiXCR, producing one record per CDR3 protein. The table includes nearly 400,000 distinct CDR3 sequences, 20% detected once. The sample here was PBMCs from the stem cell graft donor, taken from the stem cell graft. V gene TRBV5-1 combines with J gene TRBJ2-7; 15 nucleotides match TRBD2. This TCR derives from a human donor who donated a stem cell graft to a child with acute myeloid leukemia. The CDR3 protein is CASSPGLAGGLTYEQYF. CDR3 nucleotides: TGCGCCAGCAGCCCCGGACTAGCGGGAGGGCTTACCTACGAGCAGTACTTC.